The clone carrying this TCR beta chain was seen a handful of times. Its antigen is currently unknown. Overall study findings and caveats: Tumor memory CD4+ T cell TCR gene usage clustered with blood and lymph node memory CD4+ cells and lymph node naive CD4+ cells.

MiXCR, run by TCRdb on the 5' RACE reads, gives a single entry per CDR3 protein. This sample has 40,000 to 65,000 distinct CDR3 sequences; around 26% occur once, and the top ten carry 3.2%. The CDR3 sequence is 14 residues long. Trimming removed 2 bases from V and 7 bases from J; junction bases left unmatched: 4. Germline-derived CDR1 and CDR2 are SGHTA and FQGTGA. Sequencing input: tumor-infiltrating naive CD4+ T cells sorted from the breast tumor. Regarding subset: naive CD4+ T cells, CD4+CD45RA+CD25-. The sequence came from a female donor with breast cancer. The V and J genes are TRBV7-3 and TRBJ2-2, with TRBD2 matching over 7 bases. CDR3: CASSLGLADGELFF. In DNA, the CDR3 is TGTGCCAGCAGCTTAGGCCTAGCGGACGGGGAGCTGTTTTTT.